The subject of this entry is one TCR beta chain. The data are from a study of T cell changes during pregnancy in multiple sclerosis. TCRdb keeps only in-frame clones here, not all; method: immunoSEQ multiplex PCR. The data hold approximately 70,000 clones, with 92% observed a single time. V lost 1 base to trimming and J lost 7 bases; unmatched junction nucleotides: 4. Germline CDR1 and CDR2: SGHNT and YYREEE (reference sequence). The CDR3 runs to 14 residues. The source material was peripheral blood, sampled in the second trimester of pregnancy. This receptor was obtained from a female donor in good health, enrolled as a control in a pregnancy study. The V call is TRBV5-4, the J call TRBJ2-1, with 8 bases aligning to TRBD2. DNA of the CDR3: TGTGCCAGCAGCTTGCCCGGGACTAGTAATGAGCAGTTCTTC. It translates to CASSLPGTSNEQFF.